This T cell receptor (beta chain) stems from a study of CD8 T cells in Susac syndrome. Study outcomes and limitations: Within Susac syndrome CD4+ T cell repertoires, clonal expansion was not evident.

Negative isolation was applied to CD8+ and CD4+ T cells, and FACS enrichment was applied to TEMRA cells. As concerns this clonotype: Its specificity is not known.

RNA in amounts of about 0.45 to 1 ug was reverse transcribed with random hexamers. A multiplex approach, immunoSEQ multiplex PCR, amplified TCR beta CDR3 across 54 Vbeta and 13 Jbeta. In TCRdb, the immunoSEQ multiplex PCR reads were re-called with MiXCR into one record per CDR3 protein. Found here are about 140,000 distinct CDR3 sequences, more than 85% of them singletons; the top ten hold 0.14%. The ends were cut back, 4 bases at V and 10 bases at J, with 20 bases in the middle. Germline V gene lookup returns CDR1 LGHDT and CDR2 YNNKEL (reference sequence). The CDR3 contains 16 residues. The specimen was CD4+ T cells from PBMCs. This chain links TRBV3-1 with TRBJ1-6; D might be TRBD1 (5 bases). The receptor comes from a human donor with Susac syndrome. CDR3 protein: CASSLRTQSTGSPLHF. The CDR3 DNA follows: TGTGCCAGCAGCCTCCGGACACAATCGACGGGATCACCCCTCCACTTT.